This T cell receptor beta chain was found in a study of CD8 T cells in ankylosing spondylitis. Study findings and constraints: Previous work reported some of these motif variants in the synovial fluid and blood of reactive arthritis. A motif of eight or nine highly homologous TCR beta variants was seen as apparently characteristic of ankylosing spondylitis blood. Within matched ankylosing spondylitis synovial fluid, disease-linked clones were reportedly significantly enriched.

On this clonotype: Its antigen is unknown.

The authors made TCR beta libraries by quantitative 5'-RACE with molecular barcodes. TCRdb reanalysed the 5' RACE reads using MiXCR and keeps one entry per CDR3 protein. The data contain approximately 400,000 distinct CDR3 sequences, more than 15% of them singletons. There are 14 residues in the CDR3. V gave up 4 bases and J gave up 2 bases; unmatched junction bases: 3. From germline, CDR1 is SGHRS and CDR2 YFSETQ. The receptor's source is a male donor with ankylosing spondylitis. The V call is TRBV5-1, the J call TRBJ2-7; 10 nucleotides agree with TRBD2. The sequenced sample consisted of blood, either unsorted or a sorted T cell fraction (not recorded which). CDR3 DNA: TGCGCCAGCAGCCAGAGCGGGAGGGCCTACGAGCAGTACTTC. Residues: CASSQSGRAYEQYF.